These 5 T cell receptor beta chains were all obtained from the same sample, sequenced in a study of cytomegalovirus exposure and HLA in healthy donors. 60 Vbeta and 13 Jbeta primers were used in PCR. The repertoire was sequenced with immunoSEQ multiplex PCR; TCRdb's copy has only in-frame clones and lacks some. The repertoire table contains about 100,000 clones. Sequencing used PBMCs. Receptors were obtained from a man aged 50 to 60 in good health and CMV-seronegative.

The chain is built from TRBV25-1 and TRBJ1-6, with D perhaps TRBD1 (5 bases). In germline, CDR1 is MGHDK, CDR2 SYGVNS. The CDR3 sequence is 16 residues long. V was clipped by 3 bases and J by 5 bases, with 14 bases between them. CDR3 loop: CASSDAGRSHNSPLHF. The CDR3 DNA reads TGTGCCAGCAGTGACGCGGGGCGTTCACATAATTCACCCCTCCACTTT.

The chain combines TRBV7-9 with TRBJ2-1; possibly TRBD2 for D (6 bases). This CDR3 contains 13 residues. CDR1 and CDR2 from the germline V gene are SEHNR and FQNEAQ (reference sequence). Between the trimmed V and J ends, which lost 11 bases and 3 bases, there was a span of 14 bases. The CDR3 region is CAVREARYNEQFF. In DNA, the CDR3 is TGTGCCGTAAGGGAGGCTCGCTACAATGAGCAGTTCTTC.

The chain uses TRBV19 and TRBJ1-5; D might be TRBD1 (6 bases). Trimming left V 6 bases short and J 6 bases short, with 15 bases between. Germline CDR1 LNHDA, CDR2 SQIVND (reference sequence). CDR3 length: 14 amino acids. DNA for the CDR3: TGTGCCAGTAGGCCGACAGGTACCGGTCAGCCCCAGCATTTT. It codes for CASRPTGTGQPQHF.

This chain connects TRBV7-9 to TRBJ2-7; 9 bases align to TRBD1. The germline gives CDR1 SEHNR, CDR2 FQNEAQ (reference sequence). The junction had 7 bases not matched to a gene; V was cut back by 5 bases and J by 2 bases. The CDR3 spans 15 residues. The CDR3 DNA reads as TGTGCCAGCAGCCCCGAGACAGGGGGAGCCTACGAGCAGTACTTC. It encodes CASSPETGGAYEQYF.

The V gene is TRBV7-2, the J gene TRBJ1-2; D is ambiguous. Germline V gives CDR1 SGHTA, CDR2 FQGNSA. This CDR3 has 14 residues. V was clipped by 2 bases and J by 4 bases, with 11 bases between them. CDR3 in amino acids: CASSLFEAAYGYTF. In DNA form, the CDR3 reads TGTGCCAGCAGCTTATTTGAGGCGGCCTATGGCTACACCTTC.